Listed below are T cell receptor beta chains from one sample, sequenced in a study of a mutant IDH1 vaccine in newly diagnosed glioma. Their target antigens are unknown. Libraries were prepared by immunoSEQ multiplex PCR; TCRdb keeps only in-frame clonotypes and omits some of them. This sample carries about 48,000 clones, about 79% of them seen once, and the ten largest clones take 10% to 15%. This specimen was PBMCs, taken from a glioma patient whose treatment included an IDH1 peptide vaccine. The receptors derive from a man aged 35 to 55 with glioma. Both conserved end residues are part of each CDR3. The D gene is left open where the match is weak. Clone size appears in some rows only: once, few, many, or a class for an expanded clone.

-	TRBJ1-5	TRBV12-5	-	TGTGCTAGTGGGGTGGGACAGCCCCAGCATTTT	CASGVGQPQHF
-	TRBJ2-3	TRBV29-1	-	TGCAGCGTTGTCGGGGCAGGGCCCCGCACAGATACGCAGTATTTT	CSVVGAGPRTDTQYF
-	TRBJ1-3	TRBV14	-	TGTGCCAGCAGCCAGGTGGACCCCTCTGGAAACACCATATATTTT	CASSQVDPSGNTIYF
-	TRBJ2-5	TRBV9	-	TGTGCCAGCAGCGAGGACTACTGGGGAGAGACCCAGTACTTC	CASSEDYWGETQYF
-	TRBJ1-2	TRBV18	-	TGTGCCAGCTCACCGGGGGAGCACTATGGCTACACCTTC	CASSPGEHYGYTF
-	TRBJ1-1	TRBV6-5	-	TGTGCCAGCAGTTATTTGGACACTGAAGCTTTCTTT	CASSYLDTEAFF
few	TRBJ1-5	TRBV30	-	TGTGCCTGGAGTCCCACCCGGGGGGCGATGGACAATCAGCCCCAGCATTTT	CAWSPTRGAMDNQPQHF
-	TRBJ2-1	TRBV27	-	TGTGCCAGCAGTTTCTCGGCAGGCCCCCAAGGTCGCAATGAGCAGTTCTTC	CASSFSAGPQGRNEQFF
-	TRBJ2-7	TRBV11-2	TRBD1	TGTGCCAGCAGCCAAAACCGGGACAGCTCCTACGAGCAGTACTTC	CASSQNRDSSYEQYF
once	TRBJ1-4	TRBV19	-	TGTGCCAGTACCGGGGGAGAGGAACTGTTTTTT	CASTGGEELFF
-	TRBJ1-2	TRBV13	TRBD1	TGTGCCAGCAGGTCAACTCCGGGACAGGTGTTACAGGGCTACACCTTC	CASRSTPGQVLQGYTF
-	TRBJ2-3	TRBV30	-	TGTGCCCGAAGTAGGACAGGCACAGATACGCAGTATTTT	CARSRTGTDTQYF
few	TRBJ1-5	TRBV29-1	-	TGCAGCGTTGTAGTTAGCAATCAGCCCCAGCATTTT	CSVVVSNQPQHF
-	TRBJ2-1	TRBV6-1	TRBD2	TGTGCCAGCAGTGAGGTACTAGCGGCCTACAATGAGCAGTTCTTC	CASSEVLAAYNEQFF
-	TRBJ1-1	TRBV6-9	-	TGCGCCAGCAGTGATACCGCGGGGGCGCGCACTGAAGCTTTCTTT	CASSDTAGARTEAFF
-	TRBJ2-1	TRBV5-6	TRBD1	TGTGCCAGCAGACGGACAGGGGGCGCGGGGTCCTACAATGAGCAGTTCTTC	CASRRTGGAGSYNEQFF
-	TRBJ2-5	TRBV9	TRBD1	TGTGCCAGCAGCCCCCGGACAGGGGCCGGGGAGACCCAGTACTTC	CASSPRTGAGETQYF
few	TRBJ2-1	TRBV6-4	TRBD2	TGTGCCAGCAGTGACCAAGCGGGAGCAGGTGAGCAGTTCTTC	CASSDQAGAGEQFF
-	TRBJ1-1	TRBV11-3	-	TGTGCCAGCAGGAGAAGGGGGGGATGGAACACTGAAGCTTTCTTT	CASRRRGGWNTEAFF
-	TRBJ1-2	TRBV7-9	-	TGTGCCAGCACCATCCTCGCGGGTGGCTACACCTTC	CASTILAGGYTF
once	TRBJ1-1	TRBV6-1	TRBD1	TGTGCCAGCATGGACAGGACCAACCGAGGGACTGAAGCTTTCTTT	CASMDRTNRGTEAFF
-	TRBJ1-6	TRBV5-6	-	TGTGCCAGCAGCCCGCGGGACTTTAATTCACCCCTCCACTTT	CASSPRDFNSPLHF
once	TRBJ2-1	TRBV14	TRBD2	TGTGCCAGCAGCCAAGATTGGGGACTAGCATCTAATGAGCAGTTCTTC	CASSQDWGLASNEQFF
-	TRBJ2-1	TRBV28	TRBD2	TGTGCCAGCGTTTTACAGCTAGCGGGAGTGAGTCCGCGGCAAAAGTTCTTC	CASVLQLAGVSPRQKFF
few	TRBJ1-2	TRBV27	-	TGTGCCAGCAGTTTTGGCGGAGCTAACTATGGCTACACCTTC	CASSFGGANYGYTF
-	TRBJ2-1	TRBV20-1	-	TGCAGTGCTGGGGGGGCACAGCAGTTCTTC	CSAGGAQQFF
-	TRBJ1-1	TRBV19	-	TGTGCCAGCGTACGGGGGGCGATGAACACTGAAGCTTTCTTT	CASVRGAMNTEAFF
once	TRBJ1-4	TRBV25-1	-	TGTGCCAGCAAGCACTTAAGTCGCGAGGAACTGTTTTTT	CASKHLSREELFF
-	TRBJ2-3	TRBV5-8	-	TGTGCCAGCAGCTTCCAGGGGACCGTGGTGGATACGCAGTATTTT	CASSFQGTVVDTQYF
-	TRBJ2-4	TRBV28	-	TGTGCCAGCAGTCCTCCGGGAACCAAAAACATTCAGTACTTC	CASSPPGTKNIQYF
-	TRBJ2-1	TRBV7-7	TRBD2	TGTGCCAGCAGCTTAGTAAGCGCGGGAGGGTTCAATGAGCAGTTCTTC	CASSLVSAGGFNEQFF